One and the same sample provided the 19 T cell receptor beta chains below, sequenced in a study of neoadjuvant anti-PD-1 for oral cavity cancer. The time point here: after neoadjuvant nivolumab, at surgical resection. Using immunoSEQ multiplex PCR, the repertoire was profiled, and TCRdb retains in-frame clones only, with some absent. The sample yields over 30,000 clones, 80% seen once. Sample: PBMCs, taken after nivolumab (anti-PD-1) treatment. The receptors stem from a person between 35 and 79 years old with oral cavity squamous cell carcinoma.

This chain links TRBV28 with TRBJ1-5; tentative D call: TRBD1 (5 bases). The CDR3 consists of 14 residues. Per the germline V gene, CDR1 is MDHEN and CDR2 is SYDVKM. V was clipped by 2 bases and J by 5 bases, with 10 bases between them. For the CDR3, the DNA is TGTGCCAGCAGTTTAGTGAGGGGATATCAGCCCCAGCATTTT. Translation: CASSLVRGYQPQHF.

This chain joins TRBV2 and TRBJ2-3, with TRBD2 identical over 9 bases. V dropped 6 bases and J dropped 2; count of bases not matched to a gene: 6. Germline V gene lookup returns CDR1 SNHLY and CDR2 FYNNEI. CDR3 length: 15 amino acids. CDR3 coding DNA: TGTGCCAGCAGCCTGACTAGCGGAGTCACAGATACGCAGTATTTT. Translation gives CASSLTSGVTDTQYF.

About this clone itself: The sample has other DNA sequences that encode this CDR3 too. The chain uses TRBV7-3 and TRBJ2-2; the D gene could be TRBD1 or TRBD2 (5 bases each). CDR3 length equals 13 residues. The V end lost 2 bases, the J end lost 4 bases, and 5 bases lay between the germline ends. Germline V gives CDR1 SGHTA, CDR2 FQGTGA. The CDR3 loop is CASSLGGTGELFF. The CDR3 coding sequence is TGTGCCAGCAGCTTAGGGGGCACCGGGGAGCTGTTTTTT.

V usage is TRBV7-6 and J usage is TRBJ1-5, with D possibly being TRBD1 (5 bases). Trimming removed 0 bases at V and 5 bases at J, with 11 bases between. This CDR3 is 15 amino acids long. Germline lookup yields CDR1 SGHVS and CDR2 FNYEAQ. DNA of the CDR3: TGTGCCAGCAGCTTAGCGCGGGGCGGAGATCAGCCCCAGCATTTT. Its translation: CASSLARGGDQPQHF. Together with reference TRBV7-6 and TRBJ1-5, the CDR3 gives the full variable domain: GAGVSQSPRYKVTKRGQDVALRCDPISGHVSLYWYRQALGQGPEFLTYFNYEAQQDKSGLPNDRFSAERPEGSISTLTIQRTEQRDSAMYRCASSLARGGDQPQHFGDGTRLSIL.

The CDR3 DNA reads TGTGCCAGCAGACAGGACAGGACGAACACCGGGGAGCTGTTTTTT. This codes for CASRQDRTNTGELFF. The chain joins TRBV2 to TRBJ2-2, with 7 bases matching TRBD1. Germline V gene lookup returns CDR1 SNHLY and CDR2 FYNNEI. The CDR3 covers 15 residues. The junction had 4 bases not matched to a gene; V was cut back by 6 bases and J by 0 bases.

The V call is TRBV19, the J call TRBJ1-2; 8 bases fit TRBD1. Per the germline V gene, CDR1 is LNHDA and CDR2 is SQIVND (reference sequence). The CDR3 runs to 17 residues. V was pared by 4 bases and J by 6 bases, with 16 bases of the junction left unmatched. CDR3: CASSTGQGFGLNDGYTF. The CDR3 DNA sequence: TGTGCCAGTAGTACCGGACAGGGCTTTGGATTGAACGATGGCTACACCTTC.

This clone was seen a single time. This chain uses TRBV29-1 with TRBJ1-6, with D possibly matching TRBD1 (6 bases). Between the trimmed V and J ends, which lost 4 bases and 7 bases, there was a span of 20 bases. The CDR3 sequence is 16 residues long. Per germline, CDR1 SQVTM and CDR2 ANQGSEA. In DNA, the CDR3 is TGCAGCGTTGTCATCGCCTCAAAGGGGGGGAATTCACCCCTCCACTTT. Translation gives CSVVIASKGGNSPLHF.

This chain connects TRBV19 to TRBJ1-1; no firm D call. CDR3 length equals 13 residues. Germline values: CDR1 LNHDA, CDR2 SQIVND (reference sequence). Trimming took off 6 bases at V and 3 bases at J, with 11 bases between the two ends. CDR3 nucleotide sequence: TGTGCCAGTAGGGGGTCCTTGGACACTGAAGCTTTCTTT. It specifies CASRGSLDTEAFF.

This chain's CDR3 is CASSRQGSNQPQHF. The CDR3 nucleotides are TGTGCCAGCAGTAGACAGGGAAGCAATCAGCCCCAGCATTTT. The chain recombines TRBV6-6 with TRBJ1-5; 7 positions agree with TRBD1. CDR3 length: 14 residues. Germline V gene lookup returns CDR1 MNHNY and CDR2 SVGAGI (reference sequence). With 5 bases clipped from V and 1 base from J, the junction kept 2 bases outside the gene matches.

The J gene is TRBJ2-1, the V gene TRBV25-1; D remains ambiguous. V was clipped by 4 bases and J by 3 bases, with 1 base between them. The CDR3 spans 11 residues. Germline V lookup: CDR1 MGHDK, CDR2 SYGVNS. The CDR3 reads CASSVYNEQFF. CDR3 DNA: TGTGCCAGCAGTGTCTACAATGAGCAGTTCTTC.

This CDR3 is CASSGTGQAFTGELFF. For the CDR3, the DNA is TGTGCCAGCAGCGGAACGGGACAGGCCTTTACCGGGGAGCTGTTTTTT. The gene calls are TRBV9 and TRBJ2-2; 8 bases fit TRBD1. The CDR3 consists of 16 residues. Germline CDR1 reads SGDLS; CDR2 reads YYNGEE. V shed 3 bases and J 5 bases; nucleotides not matched to a gene: 9.

This clone was detected a few times. This chain connects TRBV7-2 to TRBJ2-3, with 8 bases aligning to TRBD2. Trimming took 2 bases from V and 5 from J; bases not matched to a gene: 9. The germline CDR1 and CDR2 sequences are SGHTA and FQGNSA. The CDR3 runs 16 residues. CDR3 protein: CASSLNRGGVKDTQYF. CDR3 in DNA: TGTGCCAGCAGCTTAAACCGGGGGGGTGTTAAAGATACGCAGTATTTT.

This clone was counted once. The rearrangement uses TRBV30 and TRBJ1-1; 9 positions match TRBD1. Germline lookup yields CDR1 GTSNPN and CDR2 SVGIG (reference sequence). The CDR3 totals 12 residues. J gave up 7 bases and V 8 bases, and 8 bases lay outside the gene matches. DNA of the CDR3: TGTGCCGGACACAGGGGGCTTAGTGAAGCTTTCTTT. Translating it yields CAGHRGLSEAFF. Together with reference TRBV30 and TRBJ1-1, the CDR3 gives the full variable domain: SQTIHQWPATLVQPVGSPLSLECTVEGTSNPNLYWYRQAAGRGLQLLFYSVGIGQISSEVPQNLSASRPQDRQFILSSKKLLLSDSGFYLCAGHRGLSEAFFGQGTRLTVV.

The table lists this clone with a count of one. The chain combines TRBV19 with TRBJ1-1; unclear D gene. Trimming stripped 3 bases from V and 8 bases from J, with 7 bases between. The CDR3 has 11 amino acids. The germline CDR1 and CDR2 sequences are LNHDA and SQIVND (reference sequence). The CDR3 DNA sequence: TGTGCCAGTAGTATTTCCCTGGAAGCTTTCTTT. Amino acids: CASSISLEAFF. The variable domain in full, with the rest retrieved from reference TRBV19 and TRBJ1-1, is DGGITQSPKYLFRKEGQNVTLSCEQNLNHDAMYWYRQDPGQGLRLIYYSQIVNDFQKGDIAEGYSVSREKKESFPLTVTSAQKNPTAFYLCASSISLEAFFGQGTRLTVV.

The chain combines TRBV7-9 with TRBJ2-7; D not certain. Trimming removed 3 bases at V and 3 bases at J, with 6 bases between. Germline V gives CDR1 SEHNR, CDR2 FQNEAQ (reference sequence). The CDR3 has 12 residues. Here the CDR3 reads CASSFSDYEQYF. The CDR3 DNA reads TGTGCCAGCAGCTTCTCGGACTACGAGCAGTACTTC.

The chain uses TRBV11-2 and TRBJ1-5, with unresolved D. This CDR3 has 13 residues. Deletions cut 2 bases from V and 9 bases from J, with 11 bases between. CDR1 is SGHAT, CDR2 FQNNGV, per germline. The CDR3 loop reads CASSLMTMGPQHF. The CDR3 nucleotides are TGTGCCAGCAGCTTAATGACGATGGGGCCCCAGCATTTT. The full variable domain, with the rest looked up from reference TRBV11-2 and TRBJ1-5, is EAGVAQSPRYKIIEKRQSVAFWCNPISGHATLYWYQQILGQGPKLLIQFQNNGVVDDSQLPKDRFSAERLKGVDSTLKIQPAKLEDSAVYLCASSLMTMGPQHFGDGTRLSIL.

The rearrangement joins TRBV10-1 to TRBJ1-1; TRBD1 is a possible D gene (6 bases). CDR1 and CDR2 from the germline V gene are WNHNN and SYGVQD (reference sequence). The CDR3 spans 14 residues. The ends were cut back, 5 bases at V and 0 bases at J, with 10 bases in the middle. The CDR3 DNA reads TGCGCCAGCAGTCCCAGGGGAGTGAACACTGAAGCTTTCTTT. As protein: CASSPRGVNTEAFF.

This chain joins TRBV4-1 and TRBJ2-6; either TRBD1 or TRBD2 may supply D (6 bases each). The V end lost 2 bases, the J end lost 0 bases, and 14 bases lay between the germline ends. The CDR3 has 18 amino acids. Germline values: CDR1 MGHRA, CDR2 YSYEKL. CDR3 in DNA: TGCGCCAGCAGCCAATCCCCGGGGGCTAGCTCTGGGGCCAACGTCCTGACTTTC. This sequence encodes CASSQSPGASSGANVLTF.

The V call is TRBV11-2, the J call TRBJ2-1; D is uncertain. CDR3 size: 14 residues. CDR1 and CDR2 from the germline V gene are SGHAT and FQNNGV. Trimming removed 0 bases at V and 4 bases at J, with 7 bases between. The DNA of the CDR3 is TGTGCCAGCAGCTTAGATCTGGCTTACAATGAGCAGTTCTTC. Translation gives CASSLDLAYNEQFF.